This passage covers 4 T cell receptor beta chains from one sample sequenced in a study of regulatory T cells in long-lasting Graves disease. Building the TCR beta libraries relied on iRepertoire HTBI primers, and CDR3 regions underwent Arm-PCR. TCRdb reprocessed the multiplex PCR reads with MiXCR, giving one entry per CDR3 protein. The sample includes fewer than 400,000 distinct CDR3 sequences, about 20% of them seen just once. The time point denotes: persistent/refractory GD, antithyroid drugs over 5 years with positive TRAb. Extracted RNA from PBMCs served as the source of the TCR library. This material consisted of peripheral blood mononuclear cells (PBMCs), taken when the disease was refractory, from a patient treated with antithyroid drugs. These receptors were collected from a female donor with Graves disease.

This clonotype turned up a few times. The chain links TRBV20-1 to TRBJ2-7; TRBD2 is a possible D gene (6 bases). Trimming took off 6 bases at V and 3 bases at J, with 18 bases between the two ends. The CDR3 sequence is 14 residues long. Germline assignment: CDR1 DFQATT and CDR2 SNEGSKA (reference sequence). The CDR3 is CSAQDYRMFYEQYF. The CDR3 nucleotides are TGCAGTGCCCAGGACTACCGTATGTTCTACGAGCAGTACTTC.

This clonotype came up many times. The rearrangement links TRBV24-1 to TRBJ1-1; a possible D gene is TRBD1 (6 bases). The CDR3 totals 12 residues. CDR1 KGHDR and CDR2 SFDVKD come from the germline V gene. V shed 7 bases and J shed 2 bases, with 7 bases lying between them. The DNA of the CDR3 is TGTGCCACCAGGACAGGAAACACTGAAGCTTTCTTT. Its translation is CATRTGNTEAFF.

The chain's CDR3 is CASSGQGYSNQPQHF. CDR3 bases: TGTGCCAGCAGTGGACAGGGTTATAGCAATCAGCCCCAGCATTTT. This chain connects TRBV6-2 or TRBV6-3 to TRBJ1-5; the match to TRBD1 covers 8 bases. The CDR3 sequence is 15 residues long. Per the germline V gene, CDR1 is MNHEY and CDR2 is SVGEGT. Losses at the gene ends were 5 bases for V and 0 bases for J; bases not matched to a gene: 3.

The sample holds one count of this clonotype. The chain joins TRBV6-1 to TRBJ1-5, with D tentatively TRBD1 (5 bases). Deletions cut 5 bases from V and 10 bases from J, with 18 bases between. The CDR3 is made up of 14 amino acids. The germline V gene encodes CDR1 MNHNS and CDR2 SASEGT. CDR3 DNA: TGTGCCAGCAGTCGCAACCGGGGGAGCTATCCCCAGCATTTT. Protein product: CASSRNRGSYPQHF.